This is a list of T cell receptor beta chains from one sample in a study of blood T cell repertoires in COVID-19. Assay: immunoSEQ multiplex PCR; the TCRdb copy retains only in-frame clones and omits some. Of roughly 80,000 clones in the sample, roughly four fifths were seen once. Sequencing input: peripheral blood. Every receptor here comes from a human donor in a cohort sampled during active COVID-19. Each CDR3 is given with its conserved first and last residue. The D gene is left open where the match is weak. Size values are once, few and many counts, or a class for expanded clones, and some rows have none.

size	V	D	J	DNA	CDR3
NA	TRBV9	NA	TRBJ2-1	TGTGCCAGCAGCGTAGCCGGGGGGCCCAACAATGAGCAGTTCTTC	CASSVAGGPNNEQFF
NA	TRBV2	NA	TRBJ2-3	TGTGCCAGCCCCAGGGCAGGGGAAGATACGCAGTATTTT	CASPRAGEDTQYF
NA	TRBV7-6	TRBD1	TRBJ2-1	TGTGCCAGCAGCTCCGGACAGGGGACTGCCTACAATGAGCAGTTCTTC	CASSSGQGTAYNEQFF
NA	TRBV19	TRBD1	TRBJ1-1	TGTGCCAGTAGTATCCAGGGGGTTATGAACACTGAAGCTTTCTTT	CASSIQGVMNTEAFF
NA	TRBV11-3	NA	TRBJ2-3	TGTGCCAGCAGCCCCCAGGGATCAGATACGCAGTATTTT	CASSPQGSDTQYF
NA	TRBV24-1	NA	TRBJ2-2	TGTGCCACCAGTGATTTTGGCAGGAACACCGGGGAGCTGTTTTTT	CATSDFGRNTGELFF
NA	TRBV19	TRBD1	TRBJ2-5	TGTGCCAGTCGAGGCAGGGGGCGTCTGGAGACCCAGTACTTC	CASRGRGRLETQYF
NA	TRBV11-2	NA	TRBJ1-6	TGTGCCAGCAGCCTCTCCTATAATTCACCCCTCCACTTT	CASSLSYNSPLHF
NA	TRBV14	TRBD2	TRBJ2-5	TGTGCCAGCAGCCTAGCGGGGAGGGAGACCCAGTACTTC	CASSLAGRETQYF
once	TRBV7-9	TRBD1	TRBJ1-5	TGTGCCAGCAGCCAAGGGGGCGGAAGCAATCAGCCCCAGCATTTT	CASSQGGGSNQPQHF
NA	TRBV5-1	NA	TRBJ2-1	TGCGCCAGCAGCTTGGTGGCAGGGAACTACAATGAGCAGTTCTTC	CASSLVAGNYNEQFF
NA	TRBV28	TRBD1	TRBJ1-4	TGTGCCAGCAAGGGTCTCGGGACAGGGGACCCAAAACTGTTTTTT	CASKGLGTGDPKLFF
NA	TRBV2	NA	TRBJ1-2	TGTGCCAGCAGGGGCTTTGGGCAGTTCTATGGCTACACCTTC	CASRGFGQFYGYTF
NA	TRBV27	TRBD1	TRBJ1-6	TGTGCCAGCAGTCCAAAACAGGGGGTGGATTCACCCCTCCACTTT	CASSPKQGVDSPLHF
NA	TRBV5-1	NA	TRBJ2-5	TGCGCCAGCAGCCAGGGGGACTACCAAGAGACCCAGTACTTC	CASSQGDYQETQYF
NA	TRBV18	TRBD2	TRBJ2-5	TGTGCCAGCTCACTGACTAGCGGGGGGGCAGAGACCCAGTACTTC	CASSLTSGGAETQYF
NA	TRBV4-1	TRBD2	TRBJ2-3	TGCGCCAGCAGCCAAGATAGACTAGCGGGGGGAGGGAGCACAGATACGCAGTATTTT	CASSQDRLAGGGSTDTQYF
NA	TRBV19	NA	TRBJ1-1	TGTGCCAGTAGTGGGGACGGGAGATTGTTCACTGAAGCTTTCTTT	CASSGDGRLFTEAFF
NA	TRBV29-1	TRBD1	TRBJ2-2	TGCAGCGCCGGAGGACAGGGGAGAGCCGGGGAGCTGTTTTTT	CSAGGQGRAGELFF
NA	TRBV7-3	TRBD1	TRBJ2-2	TGTGCCAGCAGCCTCCAGGGGGCGAACACCGGGGAGCTGTTTTTT	CASSLQGANTGELFF
NA	TRBV7-2	NA	TRBJ2-1	TGTGCCAGCAGCTTAGGGGTCGGAGCGGCGTTCTTC	CASSLGVGAAFF
NA	TRBV11-2	TRBD2	TRBJ2-3	TGTGCCAGCAGCCGAGCCTCTTTGGGCGGGGGGCAAGTAGATACGCAGTATTTT	CASSRASLGGGQVDTQYF
NA	TRBV27	TRBD1	TRBJ1-5	TGTGCCAGCAGACCCCTAGGACAGGCCTCTCGTCAGCCCCAGCATTTT	CASRPLGQASRQPQHF
NA	TRBV27	TRBD1	TRBJ1-6	TGTGCCAGCAGTAGGGACAGGGCGCGCAATTCACCCCTCCACTTT	CASSRDRARNSPLHF